Following are 5 T cell receptor beta chains from one sample sequenced in a study of cytomegalovirus exposure and HLA in healthy donors. PCR employed 60 Vbeta and 13 Jbeta primers. Produced via immunoSEQ multiplex PCR; TCRdb's table is partial and in-frame only. The sample carries roughly 120,000 clones, about 72% recorded once. The sample was PBMCs. These receptor sequences come from a man younger than 40 in good health and CMV-seropositive.

The chain links TRBV19 to TRBJ1-2; weak D call: TRBD1 (6 bases). Per germline, CDR1 LNHDA and CDR2 SQIVND (reference sequence). The CDR3 is 15 amino acids. Trimming removed 4 bases at V and 5 bases at J, with 17 bases between. This chain's CDR3 is CASSSGQLLHYGYTF. The CDR3 nucleotides read TGTGCCAGTAGTAGCGGACAGCTACTTCATTATGGCTACACCTTC.

This clone has a single count. The chain employs TRBV5-1 and TRBJ1-6; D uncertain. The CDR3 is made up of 13 amino acids. Germline-derived CDR1 and CDR2 are SGHRS and YFSETQ. V was cut by 6 bases and J by 10 bases, with 14 bases left in between. The CDR3 DNA follows: TGCGCCAGCACGAGGGAGGAGGGATCACCCCTCCACTTT. Its translation: CASTREEGSPLHF. The variable domain in full, completed from reference TRBV5-1 and TRBJ1-6, reads KAGVTQTPRYLIKTRGQQVTLSCSPISGHRSVSWYQQTPGQGLQFLFEYFSETQRNKGNFPGRFSGRQFSNSRSEMNVSTLELGDSALYLCASTREEGSPLHFGNGTRLTVT.

The table lists this clone with a few counts. The J gene is TRBJ1-5, the V gene TRBV6-6, with D perhaps matching TRBD1 (5 bases). V lost 5 bases and J lost 7, with 9 bases in between. CDR1 and CDR2 (germline): MNHNY, SVGAGI (reference sequence). This CDR3 is 12 amino acids long. The CDR3 spells CASSTGSQPQHF. The CDR3 coding sequence is TGTGCCAGCAGTACAGGCTCCCAGCCCCAGCATTTT.

This clone was detected only a few times. This sequence joins TRBV5-1 and TRBJ1-2, with D uncertain. V was pared by 4 bases and J by 3 bases, with 16 bases between. The germline gives CDR1 SGHRS, CDR2 YFSETQ. This CDR3 has 15 amino acids. The CDR3 DNA reads as TGCGCCAGCAGCCCTGCACCGGCGGTGGACTATGGCTACACCTTC. Encoded protein: CASSPAPAVDYGYTF.

This rearrangement joins TRBV18 to TRBJ1-1; 7 nucleotides match TRBD1. CDR3 length: 16 residues. The germline gives CDR1 KGHSH, CDR2 LQKENI. J was trimmed by 4 bases and V by 2 bases; bases with no gene match: 10. CDR3 loop: CASSPAPGTEGTEAFF. The CDR3 DNA reads as TGTGCCAGCTCACCAGCGCCTGGGACAGAGGGCACTGAAGCTTTCTTT.